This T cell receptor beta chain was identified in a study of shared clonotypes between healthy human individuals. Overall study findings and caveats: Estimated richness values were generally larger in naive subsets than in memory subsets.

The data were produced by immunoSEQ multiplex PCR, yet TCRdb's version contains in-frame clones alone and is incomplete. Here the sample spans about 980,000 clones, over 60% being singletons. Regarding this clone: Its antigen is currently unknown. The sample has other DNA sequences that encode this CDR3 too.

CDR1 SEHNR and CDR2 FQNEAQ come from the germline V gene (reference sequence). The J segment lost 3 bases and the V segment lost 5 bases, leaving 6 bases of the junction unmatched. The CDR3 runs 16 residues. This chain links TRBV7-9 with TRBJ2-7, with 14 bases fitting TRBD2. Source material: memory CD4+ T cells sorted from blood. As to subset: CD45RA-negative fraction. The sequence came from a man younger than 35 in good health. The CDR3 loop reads CASSPGLAGDSYEQYF. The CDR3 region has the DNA TGTGCCAGCAGCCCGGGACTAGCGGGAGATAGCTACGAGCAGTACTTC.